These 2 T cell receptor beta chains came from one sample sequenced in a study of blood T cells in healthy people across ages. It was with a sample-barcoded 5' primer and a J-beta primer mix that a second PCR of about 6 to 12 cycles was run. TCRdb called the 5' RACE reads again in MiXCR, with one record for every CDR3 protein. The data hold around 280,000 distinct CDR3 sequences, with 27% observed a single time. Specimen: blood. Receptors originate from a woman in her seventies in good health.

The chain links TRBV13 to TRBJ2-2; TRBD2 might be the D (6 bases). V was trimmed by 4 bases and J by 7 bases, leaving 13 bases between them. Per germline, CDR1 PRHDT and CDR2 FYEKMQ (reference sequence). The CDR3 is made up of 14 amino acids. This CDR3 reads CASSSGLWDGELFF. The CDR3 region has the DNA TGTGCCAGCAGCTCGGGACTCTGGGACGGGGAGCTGTTTTTT.

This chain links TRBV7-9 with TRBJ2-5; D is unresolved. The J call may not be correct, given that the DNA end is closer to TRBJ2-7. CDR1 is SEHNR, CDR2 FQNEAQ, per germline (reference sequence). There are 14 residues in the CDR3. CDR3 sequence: CASSPSAAIHEQYF. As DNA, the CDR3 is TGTGCCAGCAGCCCCAGCGCGGCTATACACGAGCAGTACTTC.